Reported below is one T cell receptor (beta chain). As handled by the study authors: Reference gene primer amplification gave nucleated cell count estimates. Repertoires were generated with immunoSEQ multiplex PCR, while TCRdb's copy carries only in-frame clones and drops some. V and J calls and clone size are those listed in that table; D and trimming were worked out from the DNA. The table lists over 60,000 clones, 65% to 90% of them singletons, with about 16% in the top ten. The entry originates in a study of blood T cell repertoires in COVID-19. Overall study: Acute-phase and convalescent COVID-19 samples originated in the United States, Italy and Spain.

CDR1 LGHNA and CDR2 YNFKEQ come from the germline V gene. The CDR3 runs 15 residues. The ends were cut back, 1 base at V and 2 bases at J, with 12 bases in the middle. The chain links TRBV4-2 to TRBJ2-7; D not certain. Material for sequencing was peripheral blood. This receptor was identified in a man older than 75 with active COVID-19. Written as DNA, the CDR3 is TGTGCCAGCAGCCAAGCTGCCCCGGTGACCTACGAGCAGTACTTC. Translated, it gives CASSQAAPVTYEQYF.